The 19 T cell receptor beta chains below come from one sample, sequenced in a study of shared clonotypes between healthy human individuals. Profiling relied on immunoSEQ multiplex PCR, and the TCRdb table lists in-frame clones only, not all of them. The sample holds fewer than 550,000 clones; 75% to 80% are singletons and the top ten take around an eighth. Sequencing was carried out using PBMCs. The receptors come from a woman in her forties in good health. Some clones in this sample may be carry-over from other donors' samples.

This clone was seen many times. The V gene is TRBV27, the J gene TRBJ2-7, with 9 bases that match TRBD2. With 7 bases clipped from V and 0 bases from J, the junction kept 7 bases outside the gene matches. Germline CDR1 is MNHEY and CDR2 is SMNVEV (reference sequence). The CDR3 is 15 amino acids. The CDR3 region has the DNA TGTGCCAGCATATTGGGTAGCGGGAGCTCCTACGAGCAGTACTTC. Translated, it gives CASILGSGSSYEQYF.

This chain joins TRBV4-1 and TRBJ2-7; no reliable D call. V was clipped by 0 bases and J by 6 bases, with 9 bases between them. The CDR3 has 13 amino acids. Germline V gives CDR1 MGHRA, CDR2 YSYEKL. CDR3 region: CASSQDLVGEQYF. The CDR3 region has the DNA TGCGCCAGCAGCCAAGATTTGGTGGGCGAGCAGTACTTC.

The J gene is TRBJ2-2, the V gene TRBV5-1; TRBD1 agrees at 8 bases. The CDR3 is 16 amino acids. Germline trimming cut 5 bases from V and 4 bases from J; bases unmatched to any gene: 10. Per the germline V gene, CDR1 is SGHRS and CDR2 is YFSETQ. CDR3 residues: CASRHPRGQVTGELFF. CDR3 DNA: TGCGCCAGCAGACACCCCAGGGGGCAAGTCACCGGGGAGCTGTTTTTT.

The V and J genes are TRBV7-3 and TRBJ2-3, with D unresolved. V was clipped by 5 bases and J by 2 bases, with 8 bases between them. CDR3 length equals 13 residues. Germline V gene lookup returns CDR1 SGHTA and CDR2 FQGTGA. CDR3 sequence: CASSPGHTDTQYF. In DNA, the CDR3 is TGTGCCAGCAGCCCCGGGCACACAGATACGCAGTATTTT.

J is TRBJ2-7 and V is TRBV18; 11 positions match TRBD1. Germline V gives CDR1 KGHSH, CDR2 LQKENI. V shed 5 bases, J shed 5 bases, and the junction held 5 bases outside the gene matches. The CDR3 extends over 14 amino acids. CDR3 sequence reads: CASSIRDRGNEQYF. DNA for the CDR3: TGTGCCAGCTCAATCCGGGACAGGGGGAACGAGCAGTACTTC.

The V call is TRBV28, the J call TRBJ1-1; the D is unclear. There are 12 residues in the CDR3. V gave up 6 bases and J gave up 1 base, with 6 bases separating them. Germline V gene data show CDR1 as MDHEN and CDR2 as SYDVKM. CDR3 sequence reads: CASRLENTEAFF. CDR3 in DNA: TGTGCCAGCAGACTCGAGAACACTGAAGCTTTCTTT.

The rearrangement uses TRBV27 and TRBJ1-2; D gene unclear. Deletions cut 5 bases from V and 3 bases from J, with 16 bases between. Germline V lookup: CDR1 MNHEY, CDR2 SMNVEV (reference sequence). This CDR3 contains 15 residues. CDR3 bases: TGTGCCAGCAGTCCCGGGAGATGGGAAGACTATGGCTACACCTTC. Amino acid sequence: CASSPGRWEDYGYTF.

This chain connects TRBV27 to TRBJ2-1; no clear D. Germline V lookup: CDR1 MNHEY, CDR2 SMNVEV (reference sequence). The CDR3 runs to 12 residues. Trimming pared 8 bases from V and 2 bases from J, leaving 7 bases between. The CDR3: CASWLTYNEQFF. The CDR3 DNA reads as TGTGCCAGCTGGCTCACCTACAATGAGCAGTTCTTC.

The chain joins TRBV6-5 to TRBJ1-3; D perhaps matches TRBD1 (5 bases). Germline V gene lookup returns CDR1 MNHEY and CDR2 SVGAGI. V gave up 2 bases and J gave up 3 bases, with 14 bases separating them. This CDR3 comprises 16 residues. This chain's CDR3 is CASSYAPGAGGNTIYF. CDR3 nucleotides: TGTGCCAGCAGTTACGCGCCCGGGGCAGGTGGAAACACCATATATTTT.

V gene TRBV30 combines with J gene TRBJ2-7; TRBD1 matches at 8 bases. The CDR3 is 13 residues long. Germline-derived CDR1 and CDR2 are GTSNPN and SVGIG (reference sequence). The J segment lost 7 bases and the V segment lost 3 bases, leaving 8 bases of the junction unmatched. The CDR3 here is CAWRPGGAGEQYF. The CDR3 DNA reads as TGTGCCTGGAGACCAGGGGGCGCGGGGGAGCAGTACTTC.

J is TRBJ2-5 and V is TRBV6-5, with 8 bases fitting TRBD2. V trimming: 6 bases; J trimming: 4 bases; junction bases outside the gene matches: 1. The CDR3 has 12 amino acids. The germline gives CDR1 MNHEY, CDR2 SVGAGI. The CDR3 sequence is CASRGLGETQYF. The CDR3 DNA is TGTGCCAGCAGGGGACTAGGAGAGACCCAGTACTTC.

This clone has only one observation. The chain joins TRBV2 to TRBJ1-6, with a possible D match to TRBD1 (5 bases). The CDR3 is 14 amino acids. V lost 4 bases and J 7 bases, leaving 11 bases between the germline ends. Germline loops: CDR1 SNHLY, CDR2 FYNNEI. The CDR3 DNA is TGTGCCAGCAGTGGTGACAGTCCCAATTCACCCCTCCACTTT. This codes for CASSGDSPNSPLHF.

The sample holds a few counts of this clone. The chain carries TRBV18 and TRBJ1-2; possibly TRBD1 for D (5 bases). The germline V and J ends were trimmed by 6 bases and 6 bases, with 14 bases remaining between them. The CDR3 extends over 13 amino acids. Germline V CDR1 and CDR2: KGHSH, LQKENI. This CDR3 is CASSRDRPDGYTF. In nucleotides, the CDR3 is TGTGCCAGCTCCCGCGACAGACCCGATGGCTACACCTTC.

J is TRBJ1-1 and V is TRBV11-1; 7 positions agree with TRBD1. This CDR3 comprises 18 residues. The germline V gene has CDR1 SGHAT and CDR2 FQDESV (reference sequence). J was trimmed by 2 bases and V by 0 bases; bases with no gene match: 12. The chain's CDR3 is CASSLAKTGYVGNTEAFF. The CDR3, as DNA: TGTGCCAGCAGCTTAGCGAAGACAGGGTACGTAGGAAACACTGAAGCTTTCTTT. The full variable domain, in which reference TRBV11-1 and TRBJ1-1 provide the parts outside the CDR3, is EAEVAQSPRYKITEKSQAVAFWCDPISGHATLYWYRQILGQGPELLVQFQDESVVDDSQLPKDRFSAERLKGVDSTLKIQPAELGDSAMYLCASSLAKTGYVGNTEAFFGQGTRLTVV.

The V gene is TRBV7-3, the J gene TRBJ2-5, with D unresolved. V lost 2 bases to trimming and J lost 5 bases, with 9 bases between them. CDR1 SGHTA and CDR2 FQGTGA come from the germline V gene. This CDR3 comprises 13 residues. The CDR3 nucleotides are TGTGCCAGCAGCTTAGGACCCGCGGAGACCCAGTACTTC. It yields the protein CASSLGPAETQYF.

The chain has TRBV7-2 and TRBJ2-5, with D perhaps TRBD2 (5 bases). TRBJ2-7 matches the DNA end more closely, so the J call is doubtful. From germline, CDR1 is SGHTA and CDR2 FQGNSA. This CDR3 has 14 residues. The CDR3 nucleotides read TGTGCCAGCAGCCCCTTTGGGAGCTCCTACGAGCAGTACTTC. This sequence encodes CASSPFGSSYEQYF.

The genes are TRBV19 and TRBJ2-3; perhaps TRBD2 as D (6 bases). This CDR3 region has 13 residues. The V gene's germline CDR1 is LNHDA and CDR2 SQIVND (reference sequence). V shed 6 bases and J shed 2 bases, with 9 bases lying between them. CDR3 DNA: TGTGCCAGTAGGAGACTAGACACAGATACGCAGTATTTT. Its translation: CASRRLDTDTQYF.

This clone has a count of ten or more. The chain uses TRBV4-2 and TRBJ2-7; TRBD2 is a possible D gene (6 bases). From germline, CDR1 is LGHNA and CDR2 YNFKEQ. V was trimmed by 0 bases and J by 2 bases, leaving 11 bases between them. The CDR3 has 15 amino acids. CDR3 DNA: TGTGCCAGCAGCCAAGATGAACAGCGGGCCTACGAGCAGTACTTC. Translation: CASSQDEQRAYEQYF.

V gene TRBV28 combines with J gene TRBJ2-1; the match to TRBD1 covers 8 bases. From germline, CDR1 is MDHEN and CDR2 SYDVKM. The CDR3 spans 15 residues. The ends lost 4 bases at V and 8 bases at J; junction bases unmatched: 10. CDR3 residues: CASSSNRDRLDEQFF. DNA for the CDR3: TGTGCCAGCAGTTCCAACCGGGACAGGTTGGATGAGCAGTTCTTC.